One and the same sample provided the 15 T cell receptor beta chains below, sequenced in a study of control samples from healthy donors and cancer patients. The table came from immunoSEQ multiplex PCR; TCRdb's copy has only in-frame clones and leaves some out. The sample records 190,000 or so clones, 80% to 95% being singletons. The sequenced sample consisted of blood. All receptors derive from a man aged 18 to 29 in good health.

The chain carries TRBV24-1 and TRBJ1-5; D remains ambiguous. The CDR3 is 14 amino acids. Germline CDR1 is KGHDR and CDR2 is SFDVKD. With 4 bases removed from V and 2 bases from J, the gap between germline ends came to 8 bases. This chain's CDR3 is CATSEGRRNQPQHF. The CDR3 region has the DNA TGTGCCACCAGTGAGGGAAGACGCAATCAGCCCCAGCATTTT.

The chain combines TRBV6-5 with TRBJ1-1; no reliable D call. CDR3 length: 16 amino acids. Germline values: CDR1 MNHEY, CDR2 SVGAGI. The germline V and J ends were trimmed by 2 bases and 1 base, with 14 bases remaining between them. CDR3 amino acids: CASSYGIIRGNTEAFF. The DNA of the CDR3 is TGTGCCAGCAGTTACGGCATTATTCGGGGGAACACTGAAGCTTTCTTT.

This chain connects TRBV6-5 to TRBJ1-1, with 7 bases aligning to TRBD1. There are 14 residues in the CDR3. Germline CDR1 reads MNHEY; CDR2 reads SVGAGI. Trimming cost V 6 bases and J 1 base; bases outside gene matches: 5. CDR3 DNA: TGTGCCAGCAGGATCTGGGACAGGAACACTGAAGCTTTCTTT. Its translation: CASRIWDRNTEAFF.

The chain is built from TRBV5-6 and TRBJ2-2; the match to TRBD1 covers 10 bases. Trimming took 2 bases from V and 4 from J; bases not matched to a gene: 2. This CDR3 region has 15 residues. Germline CDR1 and CDR2: SGHDT and YYEEEE. CDR3 nucleotides: TGTGCCAGCAGCTTCCGGGACAGGGGCACCGGGGAGCTGTTTTTT. Translating it yields CASSFRDRGTGELFF.

The V and J genes are TRBV4-1 and TRBJ1-4; D ambiguous. The CDR3 covers 19 residues. The germline V and J ends were trimmed by 0 bases and 1 base, with 18 bases remaining between them. From germline, CDR1 is MGHRA and CDR2 YSYEKL. Here the CDR3 reads CASSQDKAVGRLTNEKLFF. The CDR3 DNA reads as TGCGCCAGCAGCCAAGATAAGGCGGTGGGCAGATTAACTAATGAAAAACTGTTTTTT.

The table lists this clone with a few counts. The J gene is TRBJ1-6, the V gene TRBV14; D call uncertain. Germline V lookup: CDR1 SGHDN, CDR2 FVKESK. The CDR3 consists of 16 residues. Trimming pared 0 bases from V and 9 bases from J, leaving 15 bases between. The CDR3 region has the DNA TGTGCCAGCAGCCAAGATCTTGGAGGGTACGGTTCACCCCTCCACTTT. Translation gives CASSQDLGGYGSPLHF.

V gene TRBV7-2 combines with J gene TRBJ1-5, with D unresolved. Germline CDR1 reads SGHTA; CDR2 reads FQGNSA. Trimming cost V 10 bases and J 3 bases, with 13 bases left between them. The CDR3 sequence is 13 residues long. The CDR3 DNA reads as TGTGCCACTGCGGGGAGAGACAATCAGCCCCAGCATTTT. Translating it yields CATAGRDNQPQHF.

The rearrangement uses TRBV24-1 and TRBJ2-3, with D perhaps TRBD1 (6 bases). Germline loops: CDR1 KGHDR, CDR2 SFDVKD. The CDR3 totals 15 residues. Trimming took 7 bases from V and 2 from J, leaving 15 bases between them. The CDR3 here is CATSDPGQITDTQYF. The CDR3 DNA follows: TGTGCCACCAGCGACCCGGGACAAATCACAGATACGCAGTATTTT.

The rearrangement uses TRBV6-5 and TRBJ2-1; a weak D match, TRBD1 (6 bases). In germline, CDR1 is MNHEY, CDR2 SVGAGI. The CDR3 covers 12 residues. V was cut by 6 bases and J by 4 bases, with 7 bases left in between. This CDR3 reads CASRDRYNEQFF. CDR3 DNA sequence: TGTGCCAGCAGGGACAGATACAATGAGCAGTTCTTC.

This sequence joins TRBV19 and TRBJ2-2; tentative D call: TRBD1 (5 bases). From germline, CDR1 is LNHDA and CDR2 SQIVND (reference sequence). This CDR3 spans 16 amino acids. V lost 3 bases to trimming and J lost 1 base, with 12 bases between them. CDR3 in amino acids: CASSMAGMGNTGELFF. The DNA of the CDR3 is TGTGCCAGTAGTATGGCAGGGATGGGGAACACCGGGGAGCTGTTTTTT.

Details on this clone: The sample holds other DNA sequences that translate to the same CDR3. This chain connects TRBV5-1 to TRBJ1-3, with D unclear. Germline V gives CDR1 SGHRS, CDR2 YFSETQ. The V end was cut by 0 bases, the J end by 0 bases, with 4 bases between. The CDR3 covers 14 residues. The DNA for the CDR3 is TGCGCCAGCAGCTTGGGGTCCTCTGGAAACACCATATATTTT. Amino acids: CASSLGSSGNTIYF.

This chain links TRBV10-3 with TRBJ2-7; weak D call: TRBD1 (6 bases). The CDR3 has 15 amino acids. The V end was cut by 1 base, the J end by 0 bases, with 10 bases between. Germline V gives CDR1 ENHRY, CDR2 SYGVKD. The CDR3 nucleotides are TGTGCCATCAGTGAGTTGGACAGCAGCTCCTACGAGCAGTACTTC. Amino acids: CAISELDSSSYEQYF.

The V call is TRBV6-5, the J call TRBJ1-2; possible D gene TRBD1, 5 bases. Germline CDR1 reads MNHEY; CDR2 reads SVGAGI. The CDR3 loop spans 12 amino acids. V lost 5 bases and J 7 bases, leaving 11 bases between the germline ends. The CDR3 DNA reads TGTGCCAGCAGTCCAGGGAGTACTGGCTACACCTTC. Translated, it gives CASSPGSTGYTF.

The chain couples TRBV4-2 to TRBJ1-2, with D tentatively TRBD1 (6 bases). Germline V gene data show CDR1 as LGHNA and CDR2 as YNFKEQ. With 4 bases removed from V and 4 bases from J, the gap between germline ends came to 13 bases. The length of the CDR3 is 14 residues. The chain's CDR3 is CASSRPTGIYGYTF. CDR3 nucleotide sequence: TGTGCCAGCAGCCGGCCAACAGGGATCTATGGCTACACCTTC.

The chain is built from TRBV3-1 (or the pseudogene TRBV3-2) and TRBJ2-1; weak D call: TRBD2 (6 bases). The V and J ends lost 3 bases and 10 bases respectively, with 19 bases between them. The germline V gene encodes CDR1 LGHDT and CDR2 YNNKEL (reference sequence). The CDR3 runs 15 residues. The CDR3 sequence: CASSHHQIAAGEQFF. The CDR3 region has the DNA TGTGCCAGCAGCCACCACCAGATCGCCGCGGGAGAGCAGTTCTTC.